The 21 T cell receptor beta chains reported below all come from one sample, sequenced in a study of circulating and synovial CD4+ cells in juvenile arthritis. TCRdb's table, derived via immunoSEQ multiplex PCR, lists solely in-frame clones and lacks some. Among about 14,000 clones, roughly 83% were seen once, and the ten largest hold approximately 4%. Sequencing was performed on CD4+ T cells from synovial fluid. The source is a human patient with juvenile idiopathic arthritis. Some clones in this sample may be carry-over from other donors' samples.

Points on this clone: Distinct nucleotide sequences in the sample also encode this CDR3. The rearrangement joins TRBV6-5 to TRBJ2-7; 8 positions match TRBD1. Germline V gives CDR1 MNHEY, CDR2 SVGAGI. The length of the CDR3 is 14 residues. The junction had 4 bases not matched to a gene; V was cut back by 5 bases and J by 1 base. CDR3: CASSPDRGSYEQYF. CDR3 DNA sequence: TGTGCCAGCAGTCCCGACAGGGGTTCCTACGAGCAGTACTTC.

The chain carries TRBV5-1 and TRBJ1-2, with 8 bases fitting TRBD1. The germline V gene has CDR1 SGHRS and CDR2 YFSETQ. The J segment lost 6 bases and the V segment lost 3 bases, leaving 10 bases of the junction unmatched. This CDR3 contains 15 residues. CDR3 sequence (DNA): TGCGCCAGCAGCTCGGGACAGGCTCGGGGGGATGGCTACACCTTC. Translated, it gives CASSSGQARGDGYTF.

By share, this clone counts as medium-sized. The rearrangement links TRBV5-1 to TRBJ2-1; maybe TRBD2 (7 bases). In germline, CDR1 is SGHRS, CDR2 YFSETQ. This CDR3 comprises 17 residues. V dropped 5 bases and J dropped 4 bases, with 22 bases sitting between them. CDR3 DNA sequence: TGCGCCAGCAGGTTAATCCCGGGGGGCCTCTTGTACAATGAGCAGTTCTTC. Its translation: CASRLIPGGLLYNEQFF. Full variable domain (missing parts from reference TRBV5-1 and TRBJ2-1): KAGVTQTPRYLIKTRGQQVTLSCSPISGHRSVSWYQQTPGQGLQFLFEYFSETQRNKGNFPGRFSGRQFSNSRSEMNVSTLELGDSALYLCASRLIPGGLLYNEQFFGPGTRLTVL.

The chain is built from TRBV27 and TRBJ1-1, with TRBD1 matching 9 bases. This CDR3 comprises 13 residues. The germline gives CDR1 MNHEY, CDR2 SMNVEV (reference sequence). The trim removed 6 bases at V and 3 bases at J, leaving 2 bases unmatched. CDR3 nucleotide sequence: TGTGCCAGCAGCAGGACAGGGGACACTGAAGCTTTCTTT. Its protein product is CASSRTGDTEAFF.

The chain links TRBV30 to TRBJ1-1; D not certain. With 4 bases removed from V and 4 bases from J, the gap between germline ends came to 10 bases. The V gene's germline CDR1 is GTSNPN and CDR2 SVGIG (reference sequence). The CDR3 is made up of 12 amino acids. CDR3 DNA sequence: TGTGCCTGGACTATATCCGTCACTGAAGCTTTCTTT. This codes for CAWTISVTEAFF.

V and J are TRBV5-1 and TRBJ2-2, with D perhaps TRBD1 (5 bases). V was clipped by 2 bases and J by 0 bases, with 8 bases between them. This CDR3 comprises 15 residues. Germline-derived CDR1 and CDR2 are SGHRS and YFSETQ. This chain's CDR3 is CASSLSTANTGELFF. CDR3 DNA: TGCGCCAGCAGCTTATCGACAGCGAACACCGGGGAGCTGTTTTTT.

This clone was counted a single time. The chain links TRBV5-6 to TRBJ2-3, with a weak D call TRBD2 (5 bases). The germline V gene encodes CDR1 SGHDT and CDR2 YYEEEE. Trimming shortened V by 4 bases and J by 8 bases, and 8 bases separated the two germline ends. The length of the CDR3 is 11 residues. The CDR3 sequence: CASSAAGTQYF. In nucleotides, the CDR3 is TGTGCCAGCAGCGCTGCGGGTACGCAGTATTTT.

This clone was seen only a few times. The rearrangement links TRBV7-9 to TRBJ2-5; D perhaps matches TRBD2 (6 bases). There are 14 residues in the CDR3. V was shortened by 4 bases and J by 6 bases, with 15 bases between the two germline ends. Per the germline V gene, CDR1 is SEHNR and CDR2 is FQNEAQ (reference sequence). This CDR3 reads CASSSGGGSQTQYF. In DNA, the CDR3 is TGTGCCAGCAGCTCGGGTGGGGGGAGCCAGACCCAGTACTTC. Supplemented by reference TRBV7-9 and TRBJ2-5, the full variable domain reads DTGVSQNPRHKITKRGQNVTFRCDPISEHNRLYWYRQTLGQGPEFLTYFQNEAQLEKSRLLSDRFSAERPKGSFSTLEIQRTEQGDSAMYLCASSSGGGSQTQYFGPGTRLLVL.

This clone turned up a few times. The chain combines TRBV7-9 with TRBJ2-1, with 7 bases matching TRBD2. The V gene end was trimmed by 3 bases and the J gene end by 10 bases; junction bases not matched to a gene: 6. The CDR3 totals 13 residues. Germline CDR1 SEHNR, CDR2 FQNEAQ (reference sequence). CDR3 region: CASSFGLGFEQFF. DNA for the CDR3: TGTGCCAGCAGCTTCGGACTAGGCTTCGAGCAGTTCTTC.

The V and J genes are TRBV7-2 and TRBJ2-7, with 10 bases lining up with TRBD2. From germline, CDR1 is SGHTA and CDR2 FQGNSA. CDR3 length equals 15 residues. Trimming took 5 bases from V and 2 from J; bases not matched to a gene: 6. DNA of the CDR3: TGTGCCAGCAGCCCAAGCGGGGGGGCCCCCTACGAGCAGTACTTC. As protein: CASSPSGGAPYEQYF.

This sequence joins TRBV18 and TRBJ2-2; perhaps TRBD2 as D (5 bases). Trimming took 2 bases from V and 12 from J, leaving 7 bases between them. Germline lookup yields CDR1 KGHSH and CDR2 LQKENI. This CDR3 is built from 11 residues. CDR3 sequence: CASSPSGKLFF. The CDR3 DNA follows: TGTGCCAGCTCACCATCGGGAAAGCTGTTTTTT.

In this sample, this clone turned up once. The V call is TRBV5-1, the J call TRBJ2-1, with 11 bases lining up with TRBD2. The germline V gene has CDR1 SGHRS and CDR2 YFSETQ. The CDR3 covers 15 residues. V lost 2 bases and J lost 7; bases outside the gene matches: 5. DNA of the CDR3: TGCGCCAGCAGCTTACTAGCGGGAGATAAAAATGAGCAGTTCTTC. Protein product: CASSLLAGDKNEQFF.

The chain employs TRBV5-1 and TRBJ2-1; TRBD2 agrees at 13 bases. CDR1 and CDR2 from the germline V gene are SGHRS and YFSETQ. Losses at the gene ends were 4 bases for V and 7 bases for J; bases not matched to a gene: 5. This CDR3 has 15 residues. In nucleotides, the CDR3 is TGCGCCAGCAGCGCAGGGACTAGCGGGGAGAATGAGCAGTTCTTC. Amino acid sequence: CASSAGTSGENEQFF.

The chain is built from TRBV2 and TRBJ2-5, with D unclear. The CDR3 consists of 11 residues. The V end was cut by 5 bases, the J end by 2 bases, with 3 bases between. CDR1 and CDR2 from the germline V gene are SNHLY and FYNNEI. CDR3 sequence reads: CASSPQETQYF. DNA of the CDR3: TGTGCCAGCAGTCCTCAAGAGACCCAGTACTTC.

The table lists this clone with a few counts. For the CDR3, the DNA is TGTGCCAGCAGTGATCGCGGGGGAACCACAGATACGCAGTATTTT. It encodes CASSDRGGTTDTQYF. This chain connects TRBV2 to TRBJ2-3, with 7 bases lining up with TRBD2. The germline V gene has CDR1 SNHLY and CDR2 FYNNEI. This CDR3 has 15 amino acids. With V trimmed by 3 bases and J by 2 bases, 5 bases remained unmatched.

V usage is TRBV6-9 and J usage is TRBJ2-7; 8 positions match TRBD1. The trim removed 6 bases at V and 6 bases at J, leaving 13 bases unmatched. Germline lookup yields CDR1 MNHGY and CDR2 SVAAGI. CDR3 length: 15 amino acids. CDR3 coding DNA: TGTGCCAGCAGATCCGGGACAGGATCTTGTTGCGAGCAGTACTTC. It translates to CASRSGTGSCCEQYF.

V is TRBV6-6 and J is TRBJ1-5, with TRBD1 matching over 11 bases. The CDR3 has 14 amino acids. V was clipped by 6 bases and J by 6 bases; unmatched bases: 4. The germline gives CDR1 MNHNY, CDR2 SVGAGI (reference sequence). In DNA, the CDR3 is TGTGCCAGCAGGGGGACAGGGGGAATTCAGCCCCAGCATTTT. Its translation: CASRGTGGIQPQHF.

V gene TRBV10-1 combines with J gene TRBJ2-3; 14 bases agree with TRBD2. The ends lost 8 bases at V and 2 bases at J; junction bases unmatched: 12. The CDR3 sequence is 18 residues long. Germline V gene sequence: CDR1 WNHNN, CDR2 SYGVQD (reference sequence). The CDR3 DNA is TGCGCCAGCGTAGAACCGGGACTAGCGGGGGTTTTCACAGATACGCAGTATTTT. Its protein is CASVEPGLAGVFTDTQYF.

About this clone: The sample contains more than one DNA sequence encoding this CDR3. The chain is built from TRBV18 and TRBJ1-2; 7 nucleotides line up with TRBD1. Germline V gene sequence: CDR1 KGHSH, CDR2 LQKENI. The CDR3 totals 13 residues. Trimming took 5 bases from V and 4 from J; bases not matched to a gene: 4. The CDR3 DNA reads TGTGCCAGCTCATCGGACAGGATCTATGGCTACACCTTC. This gives the protein CASSSDRIYGYTF.

The gene calls are TRBV9 and TRBJ1-5; 9 nucleotides line up with TRBD1. The length of the CDR3 is 13 residues. The V gene end was trimmed by 3 bases and the J gene end by 7 bases; junction bases not matched to a gene: 2. Germline V lookup: CDR1 SGDLS, CDR2 YYNGEE. Here the CDR3 reads CASSATGGQPQHF. In DNA, the CDR3 is TGTGCCAGCAGCGCGACAGGGGGACAGCCCCAGCATTTT.

V usage is TRBV15 and J usage is TRBJ1-4, with a weak D call TRBD1 (6 bases). This CDR3 is built from 14 residues. CDR1 LNHNV and CDR2 YYDKDF come from the germline V gene (reference sequence). V was shortened by 1 base and J by 9 bases, with 12 bases between the two germline ends. This CDR3 reads CATSRGGGRQKLFF. The CDR3 DNA follows: TGTGCCACCAGCAGAGGTGGGGGCAGGCAAAAACTGTTTTTT.